What follows are 13 T cell receptor beta chains derived from one specimen sequenced in a study of glioma-infiltrating T cells. Using RNA template, CDR3s of TCR alpha and beta were amplified with iRepertoire arm-PCR. TCRdb re-called the multiplex PCR reads with MiXCR, one entry per CDR3 protein. Among approximately 120,000 distinct CDR3 sequences listed, around 23% were seen once. The specimen sequenced was glioma tissue, nonneoplastic brain tissue, or PBMCs (not recorded which). The receptors stem from a human donor with low-grade glioma or glioblastoma, undergoing nonglioma brain surgery, or in good health (not recorded which).

This clonotype showed up many times. The chain is built from TRBV20-1 and TRBJ2-3; no clear D gene. V dropped 3 bases and J dropped 4 bases, with 11 bases sitting between them. Germline-derived CDR1 and CDR2 are DFQATT and SNEGSKA (reference sequence). The CDR3 loop spans 13 amino acids. As DNA, the CDR3 is TGCAGTGCTAGGGGCAGGTCTTCAGATACGCAGTATTTT. Its protein product is CSARGRSSDTQYF.

This clonotype came up many times. The chain carries TRBV19 and TRBJ2-7, with D possibly called TRBD1 or TRBD2 (5 bases each). The V end lost 6 bases, the J end lost 6 bases, and 24 bases lay between the germline ends. CDR1 LNHDA and CDR2 SQIVND come from the germline V gene (reference sequence). This CDR3 contains 16 residues. The DNA of the CDR3 is TGTGCCAGTAGGGCCGGATTTGAGGGGTCTTTCGGCGAGCAGTACTTC. Its translation: CASRAGFEGSFGEQYF.

This clonotype was observed at least ten times. V usage is TRBV6-1 and J usage is TRBJ2-3, with 9 positions matching TRBD2. This CDR3 region has 16 residues. V lost 2 bases, J lost 4 bases, and 7 bases stayed unmatched. Germline loops: CDR1 MNHNS, CDR2 SASEGT. CDR3: CASSEWLAGFADTQYF. CDR3 DNA: TGTGCCAGCAGTGAATGGCTAGCGGGATTCGCAGATACGCAGTATTTT.

To note about this clonotype: A much larger clone lies one base from this, so it may be a read error. The chain recombines TRBV6-1 with TRBJ2-1; D call uncertain. Germline V gene sequence: CDR1 MNHNS, CDR2 SASEGT. There are 13 residues in the CDR3. DNA of the CDR3: TGTACCAGCGCGGTAAGCAGATACAATGAGCAGTTCTTC. Its translation is CTSAVSRYNEQFF.

This clonotype was found many times. The chain joins TRBV7-2 to TRBJ2-7; D tentatively reads TRBD1 or TRBD2 (5 bases each). V gave up 2 bases and J gave up 6 bases, with 17 bases separating them. The CDR3 is 15 residues long. Per the germline V gene, CDR1 is SGHTA and CDR2 is FQGNSA. The CDR3 spells CASSLLVGVGVEQYF. The CDR3 DNA reads TGTGCCAGCAGCTTATTGGTGGGAGTAGGGGTCGAGCAGTACTTC.

This clonotype was found a few times. This chain uses TRBV3-1 with TRBJ2-7; 10 bases are shared with TRBD2. The CDR3 covers 16 residues. Germline V lookup: CDR1 LGHDT, CDR2 YNNKEL (reference sequence). The V gene end was trimmed by 4 bases and the J gene end by 4 bases; junction bases not matched to a gene: 10. This CDR3 reads CASSLGLAAGGYEQYF. CDR3 bases: TGTGCCAGCAGCCTTGGACTAGCGGCTGGTGGGTACGAGCAGTACTTC.

There are many counts of this clonotype. This chain joins TRBV4-2 and TRBJ2-7; 8 bases are a match to TRBD2. Germline values: CDR1 LGHNA, CDR2 YNFKEQ. This CDR3 is built from 17 residues. The J segment lost 2 bases and the V segment lost 1 base, leaving 10 bases of the junction unmatched. The CDR3 region is CASSQVSGNWGTYEQYF. For the CDR3, the DNA is TGTGCCAGCAGCCAAGTTAGCGGGAATTGGGGTACCTACGAGCAGTACTTC.

This clonotype was observed at least ten times. The DNA of the CDR3 is TGTGCCAGCAGTCTTAGCGGGAGAGCCAATGAGCAGTTCTTC. Its translation is CASSLSGRANEQFF. This chain connects TRBV6-1 to TRBJ2-1; 9 positions match TRBD2. Germline CDR1 and CDR2: MNHNS and SASEGT. This CDR3 is 14 amino acids long. The V gene end was trimmed by 5 bases and the J gene end by 6 bases; junction bases not matched to a gene: 5.

At least ten counts were recorded for this clonotype. The CDR3 spells CASSRTGDREQFF. The CDR3 nucleotides read TGTGCCAGCAGCCGGACAGGGGATCGGGAGCAGTTCTTC. V usage is TRBV4-2 and J usage is TRBJ2-1; 9 nucleotides agree with TRBD1. After removal of 4 bases from V and 10 bases from J, the junction contained 5 bases not matched to a gene. This CDR3 contains 13 residues. Germline V gene data show CDR1 as LGHNA and CDR2 as YNFKEQ.

V gene TRBV5-1 combines with J gene TRBJ2-5; D uncertain. V shed 0 bases and J shed 7 bases, with 10 bases lying between them. The V gene's germline CDR1 is SGHRS and CDR2 YFSETQ. The CDR3 length is 13 residues. CDR3 sequence reads: CASSLGGDSTQYF. In DNA, the CDR3 is TGCGCCAGCAGCTTGGGAGGTGATTCGACCCAGTACTTC. Combining the CDR3 with reference TRBV5-1 and TRBJ2-5 gives the whole variable domain KAGVTQTPRYLIKTRGQQVTLSCSPISGHRSVSWYQQTPGQGLQFLFEYFSETQRNKGNFPGRFSGRQFSNSRSEMNVSTLELGDSALYLCASSLGGDSTQYFGPGTRLLVL.

In nucleotides, the CDR3 is TGTGCCTGGAGTGTACAGGGGGTGCGAAAACTGTTTTTT. It is translated as CAWSVQGVRKLFF. The chain joins TRBV30 to TRBJ1-4; 8 positions agree with TRBD1. The CDR3 spans 13 residues. The ends lost 0 bases at V and 10 bases at J; junction bases unmatched: 4. CDR1 and CDR2 from the germline V gene are GTSNPN and SVGIG (reference sequence).

In its sample, this clonotype was seen many times. J is TRBJ2-1 and V is TRBV6-6; D is ambiguous. V dropped 1 base and J dropped 6 bases, with 19 bases sitting between them. Germline CDR1 MNHNY, CDR2 SVGAGI (reference sequence). The CDR3 spans 17 residues. The CDR3 loop is CASSYLPGSMMFNEQFF. The DNA for the CDR3 is TGTGCCAGCAGTTACTTGCCTGGAAGTATGATGTTCAATGAGCAGTTCTTC.

This clonotype was seen at least ten times. The chain recombines TRBV27 with TRBJ2-1; no definite D call. CDR1 and CDR2 from the germline V gene are MNHEY and SMNVEV (reference sequence). Trimming shortened V by 2 bases and J by 8 bases, and 16 bases separated the two germline ends. CDR3 length: 15 amino acids. DNA for the CDR3: TGTGCCAGCAGTTTAAATCCCCCTCCCCCCGATGAGCAGTTCTTC. It codes for CASSLNPPPPDEQFF.